The clone carrying this TCR beta chain appeared a few times. Antigen specificity is unknown. TCRdb reprocessed the multiplex PCR reads via MiXCR and lists one record per CDR3 protein. The table lists about 120,000 distinct CDR3 sequences, nearly 20% of them singletons. The sample belongs to a study of breast tumors, draining lymph nodes, adjacent tissues. Study results and limitations: Tumor and nontumor repertoires were significantly more similar in luminal-like than in basal-like breast cancer. The lymph node origin of tumor T cells was framed as consistent with a hypothesis, not demonstrated. Most tumor T cells seemingly derive from lymph node, then expand in tumor. Tumor repertoires ranked between lymph nodes and nontumor tissue in diversity, with V and J gene preferences.

The CDR3 is made up of 14 amino acids. The germline V gene has CDR1 MNHEY and CDR2 SMNVEV (reference sequence). Trimming pared 2 bases from V and 1 base from J, leaving 7 bases between. Axillary draining lymph nodes of breast cancer patients supplied the node samples. The J gene is TRBJ2-3, the V gene TRBV27; D is unclear. The clonotype originates from a female donor with breast cancer. Some clones in this sample may be carry-over from other donors' samples. The specimen sequenced was axillary lymph node tissue. The CDR3 reads CASSLNSGTDTQYF. As DNA, the CDR3 is TGTGCCAGCAGTTTAAACAGCGGCACAGATACGCAGTATTTT.